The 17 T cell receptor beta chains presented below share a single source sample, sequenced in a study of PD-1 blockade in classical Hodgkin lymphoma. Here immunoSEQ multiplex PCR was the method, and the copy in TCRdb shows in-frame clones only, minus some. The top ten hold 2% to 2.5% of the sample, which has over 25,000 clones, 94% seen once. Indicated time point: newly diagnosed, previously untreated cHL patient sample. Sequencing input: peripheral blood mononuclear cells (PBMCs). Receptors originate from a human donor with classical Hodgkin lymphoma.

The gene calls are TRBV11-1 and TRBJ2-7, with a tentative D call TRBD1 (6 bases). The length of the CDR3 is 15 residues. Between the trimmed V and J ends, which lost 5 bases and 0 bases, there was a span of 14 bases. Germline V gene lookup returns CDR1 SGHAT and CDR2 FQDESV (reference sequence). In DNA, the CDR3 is TGTGCCAGCAGCCTAGAACAGGGACACTCCTACGAGCAGTACTTC. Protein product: CASSLEQGHSYEQYF.

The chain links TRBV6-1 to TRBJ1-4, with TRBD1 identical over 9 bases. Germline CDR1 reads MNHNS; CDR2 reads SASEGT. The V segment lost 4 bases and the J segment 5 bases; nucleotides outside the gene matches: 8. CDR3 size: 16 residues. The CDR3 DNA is TGTGCCAGCAGTGTAAGCTACAGGGGGCCGAATGAAAAACTGTTTTTT. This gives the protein CASSVSYRGPNEKLFF.

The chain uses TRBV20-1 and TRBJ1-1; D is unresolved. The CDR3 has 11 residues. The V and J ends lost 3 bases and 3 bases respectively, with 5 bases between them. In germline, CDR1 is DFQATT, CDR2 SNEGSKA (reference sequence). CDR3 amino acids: CSASRDTEAFF. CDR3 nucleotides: TGCAGTGCTAGTAGGGACACTGAAGCTTTCTTT.

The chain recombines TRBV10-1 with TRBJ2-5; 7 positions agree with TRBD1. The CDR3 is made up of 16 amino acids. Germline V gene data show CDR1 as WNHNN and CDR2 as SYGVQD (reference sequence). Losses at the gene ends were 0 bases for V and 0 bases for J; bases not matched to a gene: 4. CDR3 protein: CASSESGGLHQETQYF. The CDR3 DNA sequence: TGCGCCAGCAGTGAGTCAGGGGGCCTCCACCAAGAGACCCAGTACTTC.

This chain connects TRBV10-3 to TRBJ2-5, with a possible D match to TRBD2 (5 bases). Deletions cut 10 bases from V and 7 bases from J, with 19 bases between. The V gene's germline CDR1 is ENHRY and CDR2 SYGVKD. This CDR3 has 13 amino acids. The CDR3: CATSSTMRRTQYF. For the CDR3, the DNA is TGTGCCACCTCTTCGACTATGAGGAGGACCCAGTACTTC.

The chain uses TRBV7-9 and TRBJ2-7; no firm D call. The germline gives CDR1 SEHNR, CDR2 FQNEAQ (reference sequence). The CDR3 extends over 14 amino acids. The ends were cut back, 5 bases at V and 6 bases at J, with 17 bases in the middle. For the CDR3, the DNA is TGTGCCAGCAGCCCCCAGAAGGGAATCCTCGAGCAGTACTTC. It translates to CASSPQKGILEQYF.

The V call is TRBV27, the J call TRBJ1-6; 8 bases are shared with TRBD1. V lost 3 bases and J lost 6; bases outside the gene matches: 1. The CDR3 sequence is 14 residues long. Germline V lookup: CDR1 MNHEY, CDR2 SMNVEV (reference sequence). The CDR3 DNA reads TGTGCCAGCAGTTTTACAGGGGGTAATTCACCCCTCCACTTT. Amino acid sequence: CASSFTGGNSPLHF.

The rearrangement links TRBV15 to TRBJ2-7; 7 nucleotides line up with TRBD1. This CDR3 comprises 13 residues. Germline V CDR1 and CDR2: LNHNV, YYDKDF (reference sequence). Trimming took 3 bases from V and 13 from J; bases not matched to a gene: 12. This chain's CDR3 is CATSRGQQGLTYF. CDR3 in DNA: TGTGCCACCAGCAGGGGACAACAGGGGCTTACATACTTC.

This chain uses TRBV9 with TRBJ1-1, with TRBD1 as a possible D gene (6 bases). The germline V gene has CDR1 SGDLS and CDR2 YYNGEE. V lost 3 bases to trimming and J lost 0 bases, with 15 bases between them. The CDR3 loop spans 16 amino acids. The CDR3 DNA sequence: TGTGCCAGCAGCGAGGGGGGGATTCCCTTGAACACTGAAGCTTTCTTT. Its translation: CASSEGGIPLNTEAFF.

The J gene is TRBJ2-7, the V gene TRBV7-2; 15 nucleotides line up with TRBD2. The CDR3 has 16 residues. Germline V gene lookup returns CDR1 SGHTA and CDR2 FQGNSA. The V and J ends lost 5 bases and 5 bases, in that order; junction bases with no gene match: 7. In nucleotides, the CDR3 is TGTGCCAGCAGCCCCCCGGGACTAGCGGGGGGACACGAGCAGTACTTC. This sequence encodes CASSPPGLAGGHEQYF.

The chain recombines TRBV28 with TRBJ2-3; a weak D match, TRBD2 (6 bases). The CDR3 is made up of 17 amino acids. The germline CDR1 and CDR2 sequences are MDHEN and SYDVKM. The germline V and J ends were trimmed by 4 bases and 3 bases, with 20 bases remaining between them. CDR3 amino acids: CASSSSSARRVTDTQYF. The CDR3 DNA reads TGTGCCAGCAGTTCCAGCTCCGCCAGGAGGGTTACAGATACGCAGTATTTT.

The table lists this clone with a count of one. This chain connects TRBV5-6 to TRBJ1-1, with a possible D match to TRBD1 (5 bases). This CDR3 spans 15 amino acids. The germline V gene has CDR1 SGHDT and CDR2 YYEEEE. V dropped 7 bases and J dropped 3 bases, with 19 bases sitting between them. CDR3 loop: CASQLPGPGDTEAFF. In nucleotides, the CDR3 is TGTGCCAGCCAACTCCCGGGACCGGGAGACACTGAAGCTTTCTTT.

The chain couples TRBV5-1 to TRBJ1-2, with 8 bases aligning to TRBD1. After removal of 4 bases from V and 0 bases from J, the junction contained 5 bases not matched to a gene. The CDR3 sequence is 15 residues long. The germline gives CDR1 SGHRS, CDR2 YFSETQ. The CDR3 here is CASSTGTGANYGYTF. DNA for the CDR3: TGCGCCAGCAGCACCGGGACAGGCGCTAACTATGGCTACACCTTC.

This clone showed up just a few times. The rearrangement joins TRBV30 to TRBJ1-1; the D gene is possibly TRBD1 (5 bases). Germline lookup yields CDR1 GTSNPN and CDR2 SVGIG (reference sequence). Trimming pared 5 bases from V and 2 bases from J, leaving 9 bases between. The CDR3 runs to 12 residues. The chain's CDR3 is CAWGDSNTEAFF. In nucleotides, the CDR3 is TGTGCCTGGGGAGACAGTAACACTGAAGCTTTCTTT.

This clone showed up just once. CDR3 nucleotide sequence: TGCGCCAGCAGCCAACAACAGGGGGCGGCTGGCTACACCTTC. Translating it yields CASSQQQGAAGYTF. The chain carries TRBV4-1 and TRBJ1-2; 9 nucleotides align to TRBD1. V shed 2 bases and J 7 bases; nucleotides not matched to a gene: 5. The CDR3 totals 14 residues. Germline V lookup: CDR1 MGHRA, CDR2 YSYEKL.

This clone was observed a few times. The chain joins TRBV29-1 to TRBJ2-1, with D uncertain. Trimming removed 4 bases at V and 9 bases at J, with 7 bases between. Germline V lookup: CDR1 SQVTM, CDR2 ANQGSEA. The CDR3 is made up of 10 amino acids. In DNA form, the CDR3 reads TGCAGCGTTGCCAGCGTTGAGCAGTTCTTC. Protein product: CSVASVEQFF.

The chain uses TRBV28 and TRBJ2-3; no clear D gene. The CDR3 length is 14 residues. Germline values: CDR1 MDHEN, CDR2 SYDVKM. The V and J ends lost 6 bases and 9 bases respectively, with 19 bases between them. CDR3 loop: CASSSSGSVSTQYF. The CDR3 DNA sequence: TGTGCCAGCAGCTCCTCCGGGTCCGTCTCGACGCAGTATTTT. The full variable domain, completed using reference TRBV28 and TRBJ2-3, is DVKVTQSSRYLVKRTGEKVFLECVQDMDHENMFWYRQDPGLGLRLIYFSYDVKMKEKGDIPEGYSVSREKKERFSLILESASTNQTSMYLCASSSSGSVSTQYFGPGTRLTVL.